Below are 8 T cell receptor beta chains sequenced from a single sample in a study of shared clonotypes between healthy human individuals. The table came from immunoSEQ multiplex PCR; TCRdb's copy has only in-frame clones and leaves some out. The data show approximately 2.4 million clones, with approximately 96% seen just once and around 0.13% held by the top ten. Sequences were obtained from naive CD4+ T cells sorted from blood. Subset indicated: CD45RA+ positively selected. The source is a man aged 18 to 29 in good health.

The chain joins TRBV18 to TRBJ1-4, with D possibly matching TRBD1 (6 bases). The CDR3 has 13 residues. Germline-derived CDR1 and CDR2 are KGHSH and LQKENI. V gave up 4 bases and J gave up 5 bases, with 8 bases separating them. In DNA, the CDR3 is TGTGCCAGCTCACTGGACAGAAATGAAAAACTGTTTTTT. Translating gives CASSLDRNEKLFF.

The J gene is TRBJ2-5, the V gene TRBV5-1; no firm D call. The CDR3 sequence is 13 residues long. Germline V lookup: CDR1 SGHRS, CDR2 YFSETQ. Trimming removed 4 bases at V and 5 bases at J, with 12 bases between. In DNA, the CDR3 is TGCGCCAGCAGCCCGCTAGGTAGCGAGACCCAGTACTTC. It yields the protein CASSPLGSETQYF.

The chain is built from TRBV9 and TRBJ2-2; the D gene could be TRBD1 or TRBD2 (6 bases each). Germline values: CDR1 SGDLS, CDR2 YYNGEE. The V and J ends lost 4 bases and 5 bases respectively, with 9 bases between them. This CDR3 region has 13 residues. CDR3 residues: CASSRGRTGELFF. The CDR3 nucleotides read TGTGCCAGCAGCAGGGGGAGGACCGGGGAGCTGTTTTTT.

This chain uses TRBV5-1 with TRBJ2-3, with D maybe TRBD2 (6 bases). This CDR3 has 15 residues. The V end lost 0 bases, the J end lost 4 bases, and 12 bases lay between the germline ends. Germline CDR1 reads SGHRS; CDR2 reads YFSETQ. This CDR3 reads CASSLGGGMADTQYF. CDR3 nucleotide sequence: TGCGCCAGCAGCTTGGGGGGCGGGATGGCAGATACGCAGTATTTT.

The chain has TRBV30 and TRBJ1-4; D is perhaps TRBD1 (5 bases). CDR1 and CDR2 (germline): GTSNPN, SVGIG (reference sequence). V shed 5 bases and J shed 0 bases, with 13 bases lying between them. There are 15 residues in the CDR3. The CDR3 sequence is CAWGVGGTTNEKLFF. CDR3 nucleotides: TGTGCCTGGGGCGTGGGGGGAACAACTAATGAAAAACTGTTTTTT. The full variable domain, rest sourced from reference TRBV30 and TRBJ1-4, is SQTIHQWPATLVQPVGSPLSLECTVEGTSNPNLYWYRQAAGRGLQLLFYSVGIGQISSEVPQNLSASRPQDRQFILSSKKLLLSDSGFYLCAWGVGGTTNEKLFFGSGTQLSVL.

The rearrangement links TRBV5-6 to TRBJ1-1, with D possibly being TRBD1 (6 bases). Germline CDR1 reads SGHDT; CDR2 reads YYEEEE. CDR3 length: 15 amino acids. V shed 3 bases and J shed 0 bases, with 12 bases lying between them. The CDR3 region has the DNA TGTGCCAGCAGCTACTGGACAGTCTTGAACACTGAAGCTTTCTTT. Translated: CASSYWTVLNTEAFF. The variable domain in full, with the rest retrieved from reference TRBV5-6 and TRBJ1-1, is DAGVTQSPTHLIKTRGQQVTLRCSPKSGHDTVSWYQQALGQGPQFIFQYYEEEERQRGNFPDRFSGHQFPNYSSELNVNALLLGDSALYLCASSYWTVLNTEAFFGQGTRLTVV.

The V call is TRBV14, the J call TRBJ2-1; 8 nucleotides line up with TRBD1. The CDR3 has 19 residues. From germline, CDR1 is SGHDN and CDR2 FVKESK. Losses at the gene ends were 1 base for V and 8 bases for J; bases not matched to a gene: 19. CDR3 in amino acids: CASSQVISSWDRRKDEQFF. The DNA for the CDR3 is TGTGCCAGCAGCCAAGTAATTTCTTCATGGGACAGGAGGAAGGATGAGCAGTTCTTC.

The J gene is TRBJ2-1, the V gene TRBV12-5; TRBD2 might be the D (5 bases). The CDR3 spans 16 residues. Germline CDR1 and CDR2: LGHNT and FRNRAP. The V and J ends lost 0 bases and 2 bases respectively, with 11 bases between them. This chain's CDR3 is CASGLVLAKTYNEQFF. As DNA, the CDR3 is TGTGCTAGTGGTTTGGTTTTAGCGAAAACCTACAATGAGCAGTTCTTC.